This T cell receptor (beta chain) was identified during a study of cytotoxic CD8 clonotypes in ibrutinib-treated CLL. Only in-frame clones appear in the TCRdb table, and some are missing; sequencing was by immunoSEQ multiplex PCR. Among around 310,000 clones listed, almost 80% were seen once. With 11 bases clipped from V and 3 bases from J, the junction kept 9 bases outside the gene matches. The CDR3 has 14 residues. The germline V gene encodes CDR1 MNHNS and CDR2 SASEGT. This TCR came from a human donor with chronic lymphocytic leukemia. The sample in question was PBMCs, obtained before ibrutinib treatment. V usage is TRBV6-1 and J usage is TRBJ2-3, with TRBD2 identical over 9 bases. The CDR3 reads CAGQVAGVTDTQYF. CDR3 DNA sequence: TGTGCCGGACAGGTAGCGGGAGTAACAGATACGCAGTATTTT.